The T cell receptor beta chain under discussion was sequenced for a study of cytomegalovirus exposure and HLA in healthy donors. Looking at the study overall: Researchers previously reported finding about 110 million unique TCR beta sequences from about 200 million T cells.

The CDR3 loop spans 15 amino acids. V lost 3 bases to trimming and J lost 3 bases, with 14 bases between them. Germline loops: CDR1 MGHRA, CDR2 YSYEKL. Notes on this clone: Its antigen is undetermined.

PCR amplification relied on 60 Vbeta primers (plus 13 Jbeta primers). Profiling relied on immunoSEQ multiplex PCR, and the TCRdb table lists in-frame clones only, not all of them. There are about 150,000 clones in the sample, with 2% to 2.5% held by the top ten. Study findings and constraints: Likely technical artifact: a cluster of highly shared sequence variants.

The sequenced sample consisted of PBMCs. The genes are TRBV4-1 and TRBJ1-2; D unclear. The receptor comes from a man aged 25 to 40 in good health and CMV-seronegative. The CDR3 coding sequence is TGCGCCAGCAGCCAGGAGGATGACGGATACTATGGCTACACCTTC. Its translation: CASSQEDDGYYGYTF.